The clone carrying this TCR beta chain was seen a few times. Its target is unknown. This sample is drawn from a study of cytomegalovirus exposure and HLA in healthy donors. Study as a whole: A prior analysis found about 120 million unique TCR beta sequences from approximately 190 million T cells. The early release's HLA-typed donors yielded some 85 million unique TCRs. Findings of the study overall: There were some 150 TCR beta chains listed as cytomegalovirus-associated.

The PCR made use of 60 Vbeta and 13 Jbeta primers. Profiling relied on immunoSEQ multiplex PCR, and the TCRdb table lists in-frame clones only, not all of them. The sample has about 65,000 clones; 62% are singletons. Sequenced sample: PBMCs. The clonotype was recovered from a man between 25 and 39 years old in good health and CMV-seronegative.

The DNA of the CDR3 is TGTGCCAGCAGCAGGGGAGACAGGGCGGTCTCCTACGAGCAGTACTTC. Translating it yields CASSRGDRAVSYEQYF. The rearrangement links TRBV7-6 to TRBJ2-7; TRBD1 aligns across 7 bases. The CDR3 runs to 16 residues. The J segment lost 0 bases and the V segment lost 5 bases, leaving 10 bases of the junction unmatched. Germline lookup yields CDR1 SGHVS and CDR2 FNYEAQ.